This is a list of T cell receptor beta chains from one sample in a study of shared T cell receptors in the human thymus. Here immunoSEQ multiplex PCR was the method, and the copy in TCRdb shows in-frame clones only, minus some. The table includes 700,000 to 750,000 clones, over 75% detected once. This sample was shared with a second study, whose subject was human thymus T cells.

Source material: thymocytes. The receptors derive from a girl under two years old with a congenital heart defect. Both conserved end residues are part of each CDR3. The order of the fields is J gene, D gene, V gene, clone size, CDR3 protein, CDR3 DNA. A D gene is named only where the DNA matches it firmly. Size values are once, few and many counts, or a class for expanded clones, and some rows have none.

TRBJ1-2	-	TRBV4-2	-	CASSQDGQSYGYTF	TGTGCCAGCAGCCAAGATGGGCAGTCATATGGCTACACCTTC
TRBJ2-7	-	TRBV5-1	-	CASSLRGGNGYEQYF	TGCGCCAGCAGCTTGAGGGGCGGAAATGGCTACGAGCAGTACTTC
TRBJ2-1	-	TRBV27	-	CASRVRPSNEQFF	TGTGCCAGCAGAGTCAGGCCTTCGAATGAGCAGTTCTTC
TRBJ2-1	TRBD2	TRBV13	-	CASSTRTSGGVYNEQFF	TGTGCCAGCAGCACCCGGACTAGCGGGGGGGTATACAATGAGCAGTTCTTC
TRBJ1-6	-	TRBV5-5	-	CASSSQWAGEYYNSPLHF	TGTGCCAGCAGCTCCCAATGGGCGGGGGAGTACTATAATTCACCCCTCCACTTT
TRBJ2-3	TRBD1	TRBV7-8	-	CASSSYPQGADTQYF	TGTGCCAGCAGCTCATACCCTCAGGGGGCAGATACGCAGTATTTT
TRBJ1-1	TRBD1	TRBV6-1	-	CASSERSPDRDTEAFF	TGTGCCAGCAGTGAGAGATCCCCCGACAGGGACACTGAAGCTTTCTTT
TRBJ2-7	TRBD1	TRBV28	-	CASSFQGQRFYEQYF	TGTGCCAGCAGTTTTCAGGGACAGAGATTCTACGAGCAGTACTTC
TRBJ1-1	-	TRBV19	once	CASSSPEGRLHAEAFF	TGTGCCAGTAGTTCACCAGAGGGCCGGTTACACGCTGAAGCTTTCTTT
TRBJ2-1	-	TRBV6-1	-	CATRSDEQFF	TGTGCCACCAGGTCAGATGAGCAGTTCTTC
TRBJ2-7	TRBD1	TRBV7-9	few	CASSPKNRGSEQYF	TGTGCCAGCAGCCCGAAGAACAGGGGTAGCGAGCAGTACTTC
TRBJ1-3	-	TRBV5-6	-	CASSLGGREKGTGNTIYF	TGTGCCAGCAGCTTGGGAGGACGGGAAAAAGGTACGGGAAACACCATATATTTT
TRBJ2-3	TRBD1	TRBV28	-	CASSFQGANTQYF	TGTGCCAGCAGTTTCCAGGGGGCGAATACGCAGTATTTT
TRBJ1-1	-	TRBV9	-	CASSVGLGHSNTEAFF	TGTGCCAGCAGCGTAGGTCTTGGACATTCGAACACTGAAGCTTTCTTT
TRBJ2-7	-	TRBV27	-	CASSLTEPYEQYF	TGTGCCAGCAGTTTAACAGAACCCTACGAGCAGTACTTC
TRBJ1-2	TRBD1	TRBV6-5	-	CASSYSKAGGDYGYTF	TGTGCCAGCAGTTACTCGAAGGCAGGGGGCGACTATGGCTACACCTTC
TRBJ1-2	-	TRBV12-2	-	CASRPKCHYYGYTF	TGTGCAAGTCGCCCAAAATGCCACTACTATGGCTACACCTTC
TRBJ1-4	-	TRBV23-1	-	CASPQTRTVVGEKLFF	TGCGCCAGCCCTCAGACACGGACAGTAGTCGGAGAAAAACTGTTTTTT
TRBJ1-1	-	TRBV11-2	-	CASSLVGPRAFF	TGTGCCAGCAGCTTAGTAGGCCCGCGGGCTTTCTTT
TRBJ2-3	-	TRBV7-9	few	CAGANKTDTQYF	TGTGCCGGGGCGAACAAGACAGATACGCAGTATTTT
TRBJ1-6	-	TRBV2	-	CASTPEGVSSPLHF	TGTGCCAGCACCCCAGAGGGTGTCAGTTCACCCCTCCACTTT
TRBJ1-5	-	TRBV19	-	CASKAARPGNQPQHF	TGTGCCAGTAAGGCAGCGCGCCCAGGGAATCAGCCCCAGCATTTT
TRBJ1-5	-	TRBV2	-	CASSNGSSGVPDQPQHF	TGTGCCAGCAGTAATGGGTCTTCGGGGGTTCCTGATCAGCCCCAGCATTTT
TRBJ1-2	TRBD1	TRBV6-5	-	CASSHGQGRYGYTF	TGTGCCAGCAGCCACGGACAGGGACGCTATGGCTACACCTTC
TRBJ1-6	TRBD1	TRBV5-8	few	CASSLGGQAPRSSYNSPLHF	TGTGCCAGCAGCTTGGGGGGACAGGCCCCTAGGAGCTCCTATAATTCACCCCTCCACTTT
TRBJ2-3	-	TRBV5-6	-	CASSPTRPSADTQYF	TGTGCCAGCAGCCCGACTCGACCATCGGCAGATACGCAGTATTTT
TRBJ1-1	TRBD1	TRBV4-2	-	CASSQEPDRESTEAFF	TGTGCCAGCAGCCAAGAACCAGACAGGGAGAGCACTGAAGCTTTCTTT
TRBJ2-7	TRBD2	TRBV5-4	-	CASSQPTSGGYEQYF	TGTGCCAGCAGCCAACCGACTAGCGGGGGCTACGAGCAGTACTTC
TRBJ2-3	TRBD1	TRBV5-6	-	CASSSRTGATDTQYF	TGTGCCAGCAGCTCACGGACAGGGGCGACAGATACGCAGTATTTT
TRBJ1-6	-	TRBV7-6	-	CASSLGPITQIRGGWNSPLHF	TGTGCCAGCAGCTTAGGTCCAATCACCCAAATCAGGGGCGGATGGAATTCACCCCTCCACTTT
TRBJ1-1	TRBD1	TRBV19	few	CASSIGALGQGGGENTEAFF	TGTGCCAGTAGTATAGGGGCCCTTGGACAGGGGGGAGGGGAAAACACTGAAGCTTTCTTT
TRBJ2-7	TRBD1	TRBV14	-	CASSWDRATYEQYF	TGTGCCAGCAGTTGGGACAGGGCAACCTACGAGCAGTACTTC
TRBJ2-1	-	TRBV14	-	CASSQDPRSYNEQFF	TGTGCCAGCAGCCAAGATCCCCGCTCCTACAATGAGCAGTTCTTC
TRBJ2-3	-	TRBV28	-	CASSPPVPSTDTQYF	TGTGCCAGCAGTCCCCCGGTCCCCAGCACAGATACGCAGTATTTT
TRBJ1-2	-	TRBV13	-	CASSSTGLYGYTF	TGTGCCAGCAGCTCGACAGGACTCTATGGCTACACCTTC
TRBJ2-7	TRBD2	TRBV7-6	-	CASSATAGGREQYF	TGTGCCAGCAGCGCCACCGCGGGGGGGCGCGAGCAGTACTTC
TRBJ2-5	TRBD2	TRBV29-1	once	CSAGGADCLLETQYF	TGCAGCGCCGGGGGGGCCGATTGTTTGCTAGAGACCCAGTACTTC
TRBJ1-1	TRBD1	TRBV7-9	-	CASSGTELNTEAFF	TGTGCCAGCAGCGGGACAGAGTTAAACACTGAAGCTTTCTTT
TRBJ1-5	TRBD1	TRBV7-2	-	CASSLEHEGAYNQPQHF	TGTGCCAGCAGCTTAGAACATGAGGGGGCCTACAATCAGCCCCAGCATTTT
TRBJ2-7	-	TRBV4-1	-	CASSQDGRGTSYEQYF	TGCGCCAGCAGCCAAGATGGGCGGGGAACTTCCTACGAGCAGTACTTC
TRBJ2-7	-	TRBV10-3	-	CAISEPRRAGASYEQYF	TGTGCCATCAGTGAGCCGCGACGTGCAGGCGCCTCCTACGAGCAGTACTTC
TRBJ2-5	-	TRBV5-4	once	CASAKGQGIQETQYF	TGTGCCAGTGCGAAGGGCCAGGGGATCCAAGAGACCCAGTACTTC
TRBJ1-4	-	TRBV6-1	few	CASSERSLRALNEKLFF	TGTGCCAGCAGTGAAAGGAGTCTCCGCGCACTTAATGAAAAACTGTTTTTT
TRBJ2-4	-	TRBV5-1	-	CASSLGPYRAPQGNIQYF	TGCGCCAGCAGCTTGGGTCCGTACAGGGCCCCGCAGGGAAACATTCAGTACTTC
TRBJ2-5	TRBD2	TRBV2	-	CASSEFGAGWGREAQYF	TGTGCCAGCAGTGAATTCGGGGCGGGGTGGGGCCGGGAGGCCCAGTACTTC
TRBJ2-2	-	TRBV10-2	-	CASSEGVAELFF	TGCGCCAGCAGTGAAGGGGTGGCGGAGCTGTTTTTT
TRBJ1-3	TRBD1	TRBV2	-	CASSSGTGSLKSGNTIYF	TGTGCCAGCAGTTCTGGGACAGGGTCCTTGAAGTCTGGAAACACCATATATTTT
TRBJ1-3	-	TRBV5-6	-	CASSTSGNTIYF	TGTGCCAGCAGCACATCTGGAAACACCATATATTTT